The sequence of this T cell receptor (beta chain) was determined in a study of vaccination and CD4 T cells after COVID-19. General observations from the study: Spike mono-reactivity was evident in 304 of the 307 vaccine-specific clones derived from convalescent patients.

The treatment is: roughly 10-day PBMC culture with coronavirus spike peptide pools or control peptides (ViraFEST assay). Half the medium was replaced with fresh IL-2 medium on days 3 and 7. Scientists ran DNA taken from cultured CD4+ T cells through the Oncomine TCR Beta short-read assay for sequencing. Using its own MiXCR run on the PCR reads, TCRdb lists one record per CDR3 protein. The sample yields more than 25,000 distinct CDR3 sequences, less than 80% seen once. Note on this clonotype: Its antigen is not identified.

Germline CDR1 SGHTA, CDR2 FQGNSA. The CDR3 spans 15 residues. Trimming left V 1 base short and J 0 bases short, with 7 bases between. Sequencing was performed on CD4+ T cells from blood, cultured in vitro, taken after SARS-CoV-2 vaccination. The sequence was collected from a human donor who received a COVID-19 vaccine. J is TRBJ1-3 and V is TRBV7-2; D is unresolved. DNA of the CDR3: TGTGCCAGCAGCTTAGAAGGTCACTCTGGAAACACCATATATTTT. Translation gives CASSLEGHSGNTIYF.